Listed below are T cell receptor beta chains from one sample, sequenced in a study of blood T cell repertoires in COVID-19. Produced via immunoSEQ multiplex PCR; TCRdb's table is partial and in-frame only. The sample lists approximately 400,000 clones; 80% to 95% were seen once. Sample: PBMCs or T cells enriched from blood (not recorded which). The receptors derive from a woman in her 40s who had been exposed to COVID-19. The CDR3 runs from the conserved cysteine through the conserved F or W. The D gene is left open where the match is weak. Not every row has a clone size; where given, it reads once, few, many or a size class.

cdr3_nt cdr3_aa v_call d_call j_call clone_size
TGTGCCAGCAGCGCGGGCGCTACAGGGTTAGGTTCACCCCTCCACTTT CASSAGATGLGSPLHF TRBV9 . TRBJ1-6 .
TGCGCCAGCAGCACGATTGCCACAGGGGGTGGAACTGAAGCTTTCTTT CASSTIATGGGTEAFF TRBV5-1 TRBD1 TRBJ1-1 .
TGTGCCAGCAGCCAAACCAGGTCGTACCAAGAGACCCAGTACTTC CASSQTRSYQETQYF TRBV14 . TRBJ2-5 once
TGTGCTAGTGGTTTGCCCCGACAGGGCTATGAGCAGTTCTTC CASGLPRQGYEQFF TRBV12-5 TRBD1 TRBJ2-1 .
TGTGCCAGCAGTCGCGGAAGGCTCAATGAGCAGTTCTTC CASSRGRLNEQFF TRBV27 . TRBJ2-1 .
TGTGCCAGCAGTGAACACAGCTACGAGCAGTACTTC CASSEHSYEQYF TRBV2 . TRBJ2-7 .
TGCAGCGTGGAGAGACCCCAGTACTTC CSVERPQYF TRBV29-1 . TRBJ2-5 few
TGTGCCAGCAGCCCGGGACAGGCGACCTACAATGAGCAGTTCTTC CASSPGQATYNEQFF TRBV5-4 TRBD1 TRBJ2-1 .
TGTGCCACCAGCAGAGACGTATTGGGACAGACTAATGAAAAACTGTTTTTT CATSRDVLGQTNEKLFF TRBV15 TRBD1 TRBJ1-4 .
TGTGCCAGCTCCGACAGCAATTTCTACGAGCAGTACTTC CASSDSNFYEQYF TRBV14 . TRBJ2-7 .
TGTGCCACCAGCAGAGCAACTAGCGGGGGTGGAGAGACCCAGTACTTC CATSRATSGGGETQYF TRBV15 TRBD2 TRBJ2-5 .
TGTGCCAGCAGCTTACCCCACTACACTGAAGCTTTCTTT CASSLPHYTEAFF TRBV7-9 . TRBJ1-1 .
TGTGCCAGCAGCGTAGGTATAACCGGGGAGCTGTTTTTT CASSVGITGELFF TRBV9 . TRBJ2-2 once
TGTGCCAGCACCGACAGGATCTACGAGCAGTACTTC CASTDRIYEQYF TRBV2 . TRBJ2-7 .
TGTGCCAGCAGCTTAAGAGGATCGAGCGGTCGGGGGTACCAAGAGACCCAGTACTTC CASSLRGSSGRGYQETQYF TRBV7-3 . TRBJ2-5 .
TGTGCCAGTAGTATACCAGGGGGTCGATACGAGCAGTACTTC CASSIPGGRYEQYF TRBV19 TRBD1 TRBJ2-7 .
TGTGCCAGCAGCCAGACGGCGCGGGAGGCTTTCTTT CASSQTAREAFF TRBV5-6 . TRBJ1-1 .
TGTGCCAGCAGCCAAGGGGTAGCCAATTCACCCCTCCACTTT CASSQGVANSPLHF TRBV14 . TRBJ1-6 .
TGTGCCAGTAGCCCCTCCGGGACAGGGTACCAGCCCCAGCATTTT CASSPSGTGYQPQHF TRBV19 TRBD1 TRBJ1-5 .
TGTGCCAGCAGCCCAACTAGCGGGAGGGCGGATACGCAGTATTTT CASSPTSGRADTQYF TRBV7-3 TRBD2 TRBJ2-3 .
TGTGCCAGCAGCCCGGGCGGGGTGAACACCGGGGAGCTGTTTTTT CASSPGGVNTGELFF TRBV11-3 . TRBJ2-2 .
TGTGCCAGCAGGCTTCCCCCGGGACAGGGGGCTGAAAATGAAAAACTGTTTTTT CASRLPPGQGAENEKLFF TRBV21-1 . TRBJ1-4 .
TGTGCCAGCAGTGAATTCAGGGGTTCAGGAAACACCATATATTTT CASSEFRGSGNTIYF TRBV2 . TRBJ1-3 .